These T cell receptor beta chains were read from a single sample in a study of shared clonotypes between healthy human individuals. Repertoires were generated with immunoSEQ multiplex PCR, while TCRdb's copy carries only in-frame clones and drops some. The sample includes 2,500,000 or so clones, about nine tenths of them seen just once. The sample taken for sequencing was naive CD4+ T cells from PBMCs. These receptors were taken from a man younger than 35 in good health. Some clones in this sample may be carry-over from other donors' samples. Each CDR3 is given with its conserved first and last residue.

>TRBV4-1
CASSQVRETQYF
>TRBV6-5
CASRHRRWGQETQYF
>TRBV28
CASDELAVSTDTQYF
>TRBV7-2
CASSRTGDSETQYF
>TRBV6-5
CATREPSNTGELFF
>TRBV5-1
CASSGSGEPNTDTQYF
>TRBV9
CASSVGRGLSITEAFF
>TRBV6-5
CASSYSKEDSTDTQYF
>TRBV4-2
CASSRQERSGSGNEQFF
>TRBV30
CAWSLRPNTGELFF
>TRBV5-8
CASSFPGTAPSNQPQHF
>TRBV9
CASSGGTPLTYNEQFF
>TRBV2
CATSRRGDEQFF
>TRBV7-3
CASSFVAGAGYNEQFF
>TRBV7-8
CASSGGGYSYEQYF
>TRBV11-2
CASSSPGGGTDTQYF
>TRBV6-5
CASSYSETSYEQYF
>TRBV7-9
CASSYYGGSNQPQHF
>TRBV7-3
CASSLRTGVGGELFF
>TRBV7-2
CASSFETLTYEQYF
>TRBV7-9
CASSLNGFNQPQHF
>TRBV7-9
CASSLAGAPYEQYF
>TRBV27
CASRGTGGGQYF
>TRBV11-2
CASSSKKTGQTNEKLFF
>TRBV10-3
CAISEVGGLTEAFF
>TRBV7-3
CASSSGLAYTDTQYF
>TRBV9
CASSVRLAGAWDEQFF
>TRBV11-1
CASSRETGSFEAFF
>TRBV5-6
CASSVGPYSNQPQHF
>TRBV4-1
CASSQAGWPNQPQHF
>TRBV15
CATSRDTLDPYEQYF